The sample holds a few counts of the clone carrying this T cell receptor (beta chain). Its antigen remains unknown. TCRB transcripts that were expressed got sequenced, as all of the isolated RNA had been reverse transcribed. Using immunoSEQ multiplex PCR, the repertoire was profiled, and TCRdb retains in-frame clones only, with some absent. Of about 40,000 clones in the sample, around half are singletons; the top ten hold 0.65% to 0.8%. The sample originates from a study of beta chain features in type 1 diabetes. Study-wide findings and caveats: In every one of the four CD4+ subsets, TCRB CDR3s were moderately but significantly shorter in Type 1 diabetes patients.

The clonotype was recovered from a woman under 30 in good health. Sequences were obtained from central memory CD4+ T cells from blood.

The CDR3, as DNA: TGTGCCAGCAGCCTCAACAGGGGAGAGACCCAGTACTTC. Amino acid sequence: CASSLNRGETQYF. The rearrangement joins TRBV7-3 to TRBJ2-5; 7 nucleotides align to TRBD1. V shed 5 bases and J 4 bases; nucleotides not matched to a gene: 4. The CDR3 consists of 13 residues. CDR1 is SGHTA, CDR2 FQGTGA, per germline.